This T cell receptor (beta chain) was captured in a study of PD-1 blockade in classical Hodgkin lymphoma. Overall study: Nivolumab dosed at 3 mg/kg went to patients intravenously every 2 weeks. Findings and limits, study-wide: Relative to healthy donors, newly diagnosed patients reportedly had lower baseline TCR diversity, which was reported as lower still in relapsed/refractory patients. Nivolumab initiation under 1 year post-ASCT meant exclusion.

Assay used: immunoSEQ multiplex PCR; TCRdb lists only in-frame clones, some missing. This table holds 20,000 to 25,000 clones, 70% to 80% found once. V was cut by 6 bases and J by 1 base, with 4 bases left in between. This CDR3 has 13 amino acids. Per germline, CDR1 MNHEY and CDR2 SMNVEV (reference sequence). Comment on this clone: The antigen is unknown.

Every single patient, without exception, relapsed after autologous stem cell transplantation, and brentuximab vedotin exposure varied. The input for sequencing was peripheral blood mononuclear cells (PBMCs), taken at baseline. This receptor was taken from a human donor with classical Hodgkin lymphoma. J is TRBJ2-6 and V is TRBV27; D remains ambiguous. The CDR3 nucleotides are TGTGCCAGCAGAAATTCTGGGGCCAACGTCCTGACTTTC. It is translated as CASRNSGANVLTF.